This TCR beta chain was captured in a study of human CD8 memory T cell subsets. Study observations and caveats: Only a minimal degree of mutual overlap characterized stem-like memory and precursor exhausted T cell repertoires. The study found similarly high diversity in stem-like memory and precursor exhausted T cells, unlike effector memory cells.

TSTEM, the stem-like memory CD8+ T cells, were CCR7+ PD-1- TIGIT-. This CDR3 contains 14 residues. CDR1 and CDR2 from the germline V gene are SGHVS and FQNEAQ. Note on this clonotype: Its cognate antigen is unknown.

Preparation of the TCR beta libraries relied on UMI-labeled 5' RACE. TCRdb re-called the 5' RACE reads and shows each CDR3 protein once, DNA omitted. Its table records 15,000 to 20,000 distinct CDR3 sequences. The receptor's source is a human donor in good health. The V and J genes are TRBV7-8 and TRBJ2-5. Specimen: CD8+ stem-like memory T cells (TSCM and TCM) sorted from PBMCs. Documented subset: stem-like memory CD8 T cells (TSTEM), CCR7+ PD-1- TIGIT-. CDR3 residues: CASSFRELQETQYF.